This TCR beta chain appears in the sequencing data of a study of T cells in women clearing cervical HPV infection. Overall study context: Controls' single incident HPV16 infection cleared within 12 months without precancer. Cases' blood sampling followed lesion detection by median around 150 days (90 to 200).

Profiled with immunoSEQ multiplex PCR; TCRdb holds only in-frame clones, not every one. The sample shows roughly 15,000 clones, and under 25% sits with its ten largest clones. Study-level points and caveats: Repertoire richness, not evenness, was significantly elevated in CIN3+ cases versus controls.

A remark on this clone: What it binds is unknown. The CDR3 end falls 3 residues outside the read, so it is completed with the germline J gene.

The V end lost 6 bases, the J end lost 5 bases, and 16 bases lay between the germline ends. The CDR3 spans 14 residues. Germline CDR1 and CDR2: SNHLY and FYNNEI. The receptor was isolated from a woman between 18 and 69 years old with a cervical HPV16 infection that either progressed to CIN3+ or cleared (not recorded which). The rearrangement links TRBV2 to TRBJ2-5, with D possibly matching TRBD2 (5 bases). Sequences were obtained from blood buffy coat. The DNA read from the CDR3 is TGTGCCAGCAGCCCCGGAGGTCTAGCCGAGACC. Protein sequence: CASSPGGLAET. The full CDR3 protein reads CASSPGGLAETQYF.